This is a list of T cell receptor beta chains from one sample in a study of blood T cell repertoires in COVID-19. Data came from immunoSEQ multiplex PCR; TCRdb stores just in-frame clones and leaves some out. The repertoire consists of tens of thousands of clones, with 65% to 85% occurring once and the leading ten covering over 4.5%. Source material: peripheral blood. Receptors were obtained from a man aged 45 to 65 with active COVID-19. Both conserved end residues are part of each CDR3. The order of the fields is D gene, clone size, J gene, V gene, CDR3 protein, CDR3 DNA. A D gene is named only where the DNA matches it firmly. Part of the rows lack a size; the others show once, few, many or a class for expanded clones.

. | . | TRBJ1-1 | TRBV10-2 | CASATGLSEAFF | TGCGCCAGCGCAACAGGGTTGAGTGAAGCTTTCTTT
TRBD2 | . | TRBJ2-3 | TRBV7-6 | CASSSVLAGGTDTQYF | TGTGCCAGCAGCTCAGTTTTAGCGGGGGGCACAGATACGCAGTATTTT
. | . | TRBJ1-1 | TRBV4-2 | CASSQGTENTEAFF | TGTGCCAGCAGCCAAGGGACAGAGAACACTGAAGCTTTCTTT
. | . | TRBJ1-1 | TRBV2 | CASSDRGVTEAFF | TGTGCCAGCAGTGATCGCGGGGTCACTGAAGCTTTCTTT
. | . | TRBJ1-4 | TRBV6-5 | CASSYARDYEKLFF | TGTGCCAGCAGTTACGCCAGGGATTATGAAAAACTGTTTTTT
TRBD1 | few | TRBJ1-1 | TRBV7-2 | CASSLDGTGDTEAFF | TGTGCCAGCAGCTTAGACGGAACAGGGGACACTGAAGCTTTCTTT
. | few | TRBJ1-5 | TRBV7-7 | CASSLLAGNNQPQHF | TGTGCCAGCAGCTTATTGGCAGGTAACAATCAGCCCCAGCATTTT
. | . | TRBJ2-1 | TRBV3-1/TRBV3-2 | CASSQSQSVDNEQFF | TGTGCCAGCAGCCAGTCCCAGTCCGTCGACAATGAGCAGTTCTTC
TRBD2 | many | TRBJ2-3 | TRBV7-9 | CASGGGKREFSDTQYF | TGTGCCAGCGGCGGTGGGAAGCGGGAGTTTTCTGATACGCAGTATTTT
TRBD1 | once | TRBJ1-1 | TRBV6-1 | CASSEAQGTEAFF | TGTGCCAGCAGTGAAGCACAGGGGACTGAAGCTTTCTTT
TRBD1 | . | TRBJ1-1 | TRBV18 | CASSGTGGLNTEAFF | TGTGCCAGCTCAGGCACAGGGGGGCTAAACACTGAAGCTTTCTTT
TRBD1 | . | TRBJ1-2 | TRBV5-5 | CASSLARGRIYGYTF | TGTGCCAGCAGCTTGGCTAGGGGGCGCATCTATGGCTACACCTTC
. | . | TRBJ1-2 | TRBV7-2 | CASSSTDSYGYTF | TGTGCCAGCAGCTCGACAGATTCCTACGGCTACACCTTC
TRBD1 | . | TRBJ1-6 | TRBV2 | CASSVPGQGHSPLHF | TGTGCCAGCAGTGTCCCGGGACAGGGGCATTCACCCCTCCACTTT
TRBD1 | . | TRBJ1-2 | TRBV23-1 | CASSLRTGTGEESGYTF | TGCGCCAGCAGTCTACGAACCGGGACAGGGGAAGAGTCTGGCTACACCTTC
TRBD1 | . | TRBJ1-4 | TRBV5-6 | CASSLKTGGNEKLFF | TGTGCCAGCAGCTTGAAAACAGGGGGTAATGAAAAACTGTTTTTT